These T cell receptor beta chains were read from a single sample in a study of T-cell memory formation after mild COVID-19. TCRdb called the 5' RACE reads again in MiXCR, with one record for every CDR3 protein. The sample includes fewer than 450,000 distinct CDR3 sequences, 24% of them seen just once. The sequencing sample was made of PBMCs or a T cell subset sorted from them (not recorded which). These receptors were taken from an adult woman who had mild COVID-19 (a few samples of this study predate the infection). Cell type and time point are not known. Both conserved end residues are part of each CDR3. The D gene is left open where the match is weak. Clone size is stated in some rows and not others, as once, few, many or a class when expanded.

D | size | J | V | CDR3 | DNA
TRBD2 | many | TRBJ2-1 | TRBV12-3/TRBV12-4 | CASSWGSGGTGEQFF | TGTGCCAGCAGTTGGGGCAGCGGGGGAACGGGTGAGCAGTTCTTC
TRBD2 | NA | TRBJ2-1 | TRBV15 | CATSRSREGRYFF | TGTGCCACCAGCAGGTCACGGGAGGGCCGCTACTTCTTC
NA | once | TRBJ2-2 | TRBV12-3/TRBV12-4 | CDSSLLLNTGELFF | TGTGACAGCAGTCTCCTCTTGAACACCGGGGAGCTGTTTTTT
NA | NA | TRBJ1-2 | TRBV6-2/TRBV6-3 | CASSTQGQGTGYTF | TGTGCCAGCAGCACCCAGGGACAAGGTACTGGCTACACCTTC
NA | NA | TRBJ2-6 | TRBV14 | CASSPGSFDSGANVLTF | TGTGCCAGCAGCCCCGGCAGCTTCGACTCTGGGGCCAACGTCCTGACTTTC
TRBD1 | few | TRBJ1-5 | TRBV19 | CASSGTGGIKPQHF | TGTGCCAGTAGTGGTACAGGGGGCATCAAGCCCCAGCATTTT
TRBD2 | NA | TRBJ2-7 | TRBV5-1 | CASSRGAGVYEQYF | TGCGCCAGCAGCAGGGGAGCGGGGGTCTACGAGCAGTACTTC
NA | NA | TRBJ2-3 | TRBV19 | CASSILYTDTQYF | TGTGCCAGTAGTATACTGTACACAGATACGCAGTATTTT
NA | NA | TRBJ2-7 | TRBV29-1 | CSVGRGSYEQYF | TGCAGCGTTGGTCGGGGTTCCTACGAGCAGTACTTC
NA | NA | TRBJ1-1 | TRBV6-1 | CASRRDTLNTEAFF | TGTGCCAGCAGGCGGGACACTCTGAACACTGAAGCTTTCTTT
NA | NA | TRBJ2-6 | TRBV11-1 | CASSLMSGANVLTF | TGTGCCAGCAGCTTAATGTCGGGGGCCAACGTCCTGACTTTC
TRBD1 | NA | TRBJ2-7 | TRBV3-1 | CASSPRQGPNYEQYF | TGTGCCAGCAGCCCCCGACAGGGGCCGAACTACGAGCAGTACTTC
TRBD1 | few | TRBJ1-2 | TRBV9 | CASSDRGVIYGYTF | TGTGCCAGCAGTGACAGGGGAGTGATCTATGGCTACACCTTC
TRBD2 | NA | TRBJ2-3 | TRBV2 | CASMRELSTDTQYF | TGTGCCAGCATGCGGGAGCTGAGCACAGATACGCAGTATTTT
NA | few | TRBJ2-7 | TRBV28 | CASGLGYYEQYF | TGTGCCAGCGGCCTGGGCTACTACGAGCAGTACTTC